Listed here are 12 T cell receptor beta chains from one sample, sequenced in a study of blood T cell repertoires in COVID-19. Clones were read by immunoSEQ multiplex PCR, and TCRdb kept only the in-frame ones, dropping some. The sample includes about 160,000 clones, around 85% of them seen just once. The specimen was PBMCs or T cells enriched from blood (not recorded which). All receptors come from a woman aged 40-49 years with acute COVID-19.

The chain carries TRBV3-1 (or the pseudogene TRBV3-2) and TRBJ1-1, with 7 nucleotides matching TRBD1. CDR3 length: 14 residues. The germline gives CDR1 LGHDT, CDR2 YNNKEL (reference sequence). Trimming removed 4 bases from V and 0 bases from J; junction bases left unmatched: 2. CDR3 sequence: CASSRGTVNTEAFF. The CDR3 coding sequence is TGTGCCAGCAGCCGCGGGACAGTGAACACTGAAGCTTTCTTT.

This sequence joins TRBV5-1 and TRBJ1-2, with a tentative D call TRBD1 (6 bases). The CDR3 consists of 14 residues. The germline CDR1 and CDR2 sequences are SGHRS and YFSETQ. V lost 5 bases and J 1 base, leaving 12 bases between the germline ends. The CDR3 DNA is TGCGCCAGCAGTTCCTCGGACAGTAACTATGGCTACACCTTC. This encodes CASSSSDSNYGYTF.

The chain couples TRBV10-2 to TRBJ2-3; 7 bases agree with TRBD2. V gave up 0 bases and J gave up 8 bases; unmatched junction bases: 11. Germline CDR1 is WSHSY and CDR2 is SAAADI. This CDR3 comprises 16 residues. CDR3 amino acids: CASSESLWGGSGTQYF. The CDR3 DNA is TGCGCCAGCAGTGAGTCGTTGTGGGGCGGGAGTGGTACGCAGTATTTT.

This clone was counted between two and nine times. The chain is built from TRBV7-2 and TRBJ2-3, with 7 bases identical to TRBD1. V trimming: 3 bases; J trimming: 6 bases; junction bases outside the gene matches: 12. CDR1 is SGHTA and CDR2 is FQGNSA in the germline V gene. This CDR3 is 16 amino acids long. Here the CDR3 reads CASSFYALGGGDTQYF. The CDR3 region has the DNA TGTGCCAGCAGCTTCTACGCACTAGGGGGCGGGGATACGCAGTATTTT.

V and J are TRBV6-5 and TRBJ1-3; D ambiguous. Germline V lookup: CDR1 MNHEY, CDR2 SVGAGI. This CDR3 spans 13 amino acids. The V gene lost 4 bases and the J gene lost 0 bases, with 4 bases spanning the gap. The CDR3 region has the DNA TGTGCCAGCAGTTTTAGCTCTGGAAACACCATATATTTT. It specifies CASSFSSGNTIYF.

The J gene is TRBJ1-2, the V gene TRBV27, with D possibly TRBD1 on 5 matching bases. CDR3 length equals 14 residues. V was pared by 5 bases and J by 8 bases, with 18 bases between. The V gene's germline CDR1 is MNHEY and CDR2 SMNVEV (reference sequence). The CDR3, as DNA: TGTGCCAGCAGTCCACAGTGGGGCTCAGGGGGCTACACCTTC. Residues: CASSPQWGSGGYTF.

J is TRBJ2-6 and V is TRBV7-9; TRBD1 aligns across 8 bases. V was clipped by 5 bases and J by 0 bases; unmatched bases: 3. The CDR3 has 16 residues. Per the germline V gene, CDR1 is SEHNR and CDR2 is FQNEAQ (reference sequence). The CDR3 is CASSKGTGSGANVLTF. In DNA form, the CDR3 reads TGTGCCAGCAGCAAAGGGACAGGCTCTGGGGCCAACGTCCTGACTTTC.

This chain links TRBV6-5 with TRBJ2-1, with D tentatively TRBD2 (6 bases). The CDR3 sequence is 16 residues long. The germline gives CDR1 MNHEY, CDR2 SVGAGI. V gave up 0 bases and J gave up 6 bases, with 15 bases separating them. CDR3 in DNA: TGTGCCAGCAGTTACTCAGCCCAGCGGGTGAGCAATGAGCAGTTCTTC. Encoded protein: CASSYSAQRVSNEQFF.

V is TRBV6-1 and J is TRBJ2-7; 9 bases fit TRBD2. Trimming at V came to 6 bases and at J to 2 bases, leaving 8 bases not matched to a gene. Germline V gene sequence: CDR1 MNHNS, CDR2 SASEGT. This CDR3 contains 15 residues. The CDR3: CASSQGTSWAYEQYV. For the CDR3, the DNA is TGTGCCAGCAGCCAAGGGACTAGCTGGGCCTACGAGCAGTACGTC.

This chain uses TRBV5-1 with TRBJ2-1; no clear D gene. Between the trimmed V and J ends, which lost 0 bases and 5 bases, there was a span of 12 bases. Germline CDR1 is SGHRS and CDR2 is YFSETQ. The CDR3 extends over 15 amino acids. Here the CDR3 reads CASSLAGSTNNEQFF. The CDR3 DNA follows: TGCGCCAGCAGCTTGGCCGGTTCCACCAACAATGAGCAGTTCTTC.

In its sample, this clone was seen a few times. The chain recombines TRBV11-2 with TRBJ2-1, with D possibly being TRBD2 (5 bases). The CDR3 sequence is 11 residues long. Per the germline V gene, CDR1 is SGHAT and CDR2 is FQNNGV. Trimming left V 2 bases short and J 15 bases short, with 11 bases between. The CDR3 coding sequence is TGTGCCAGCAGCTTAACGGGGATGGGGTTCTTC. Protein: CASSLTGMGFF.

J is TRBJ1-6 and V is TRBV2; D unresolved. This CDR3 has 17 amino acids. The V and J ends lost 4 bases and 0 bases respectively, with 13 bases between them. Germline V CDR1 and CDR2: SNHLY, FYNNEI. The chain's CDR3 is CASSGGPASSYNSPLHF. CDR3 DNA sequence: TGTGCCAGCAGTGGAGGTCCAGCGAGCTCCTATAATTCACCCCTCCACTTT.